This T cell receptor beta chain was sequenced for a study of post-analysis software for immune sequencing data. Findings and limits, study-wide: The five TRBV segments detected at higher frequency in patients than in controls included TRBV5-6, TRBV5-1 and TRBV20-1.

Germline loops: CDR1 MNHEY, CDR2 SVGAGI. There are 16 residues in the CDR3. Every TCR beta cDNA library bore unique molecular identifiers. One entry per CDR3 protein, called by TCRdb with MiXCR from the PCR reads. The table has about 400,000 distinct CDR3 sequences, 30% to 45% seen once. A word on this clonotype: Antigen unknown. A much bigger clone sits one base away, suggesting this may be a read error.

Specimen: blood. The source is a girl between 10 and 17 years old with multiple sclerosis. This chain connects TRBV6-5 to TRBJ1-1; TRBD1 agrees at 10 bases. The CDR3 DNA sequence: TGTACCAGCAGACACGGGACAGGGGTGATGAACACTGAAGCTTTCTTT. Translated, it gives CTSRHGTGVMNTEAFF.